The T cell receptor beta chain described here comes from a study of blood T cells in healthy people across ages. This CDR3 comprises 13 residues. Germline values: CDR1 ENHRY, CDR2 SYGVKD. Trimming took off 6 bases at V and 7 bases at J, with 13 bases between the two ends. PBMCs were isolated at a quantity of at least 6 million per sample. Study-wide findings and caveats: The CMV status of each donor remained undetermined, and this could have confounded shifts in expanded clonotypes. Long-lived donors exceeded aged donors in naive CD4+ cells and diversity. Per million T cells, TCR beta diversity dropped about linearly as age rose.

In its sample, this clonotype was seen many times. What it binds is unknown. PCR was performed a second time for about 7 to 12 cycles using a sample-barcoded 5' primer and a J-beta primer mix. MiXCR, applied by TCRdb to the 5' RACE reads, yields one record per CDR3 protein. The sample holds around 1,900,000 distinct CDR3 sequences; 35% to 50% are singletons and the top ten take roughly 23%. This TCR came from a human donor in good health. The chain uses TRBV10-3 and TRBJ2-1, with D tentatively TRBD2 (7 bases). Sequences were obtained from blood. The CDR3, as DNA: TGTGCCATCAGAGGGGGGGCCATGAATGAGCAGTTCTTC. Translating it yields CAIRGGAMNEQFF.